This entry lists 17 T cell receptor beta chains sequenced from one sample in a study of regulatory T cells in long-lasting Graves disease. Libraries of TCR beta came from iRepertoire HTBI primers plus Arm-PCR of CDR3 regions. TCRdb processed the multiplex PCR reads anew with MiXCR; each CDR3 protein has one entry. The table lists just over 600,000 distinct CDR3 sequences, 15% to 20% of them singletons, with 15% to 20% in the top ten. Time point meaning: newly diagnosed GD, antithyroid drugs for less than 3 months. RNA isolated from PBMCs was used to make the TCR library. The same sample was also studied in work on T cells in Graves' hyperthyroidism and ophthalmopathy.

Specimen: peripheral blood mononuclear cells (PBMCs), collected at new diagnosis, from a patient treated with antithyroid drugs. All receptors derive from a woman in her twenties or thirties with Graves disease.

This chain links TRBV9 with TRBJ1-6; D possibly corresponds to TRBD1 (5 bases). V shed 3 bases and J shed 7 bases, with 17 bases lying between them. Germline V gene sequence: CDR1 SGDLS, CDR2 YYNGEE. There are 16 residues in the CDR3. CDR3 coding DNA: TGTGCCAGCAGCGCACTCCGGGACCTAGGCAATTCACCCCTCCACTTT. This sequence encodes CASSALRDLGNSPLHF.

At least ten counts were recorded for this clonotype. This rearrangement joins TRBV6-5 to TRBJ1-5; TRBD1 is a possible D gene (5 bases). V shed 4 bases and J shed 6 bases, with 19 bases lying between them. CDR3 size: 16 residues. Germline CDR1 MNHEY, CDR2 SVGAGI. In DNA form, the CDR3 reads TGTGCCAGCAGTTTTCCCACGGGGCGGTTAGGTCAGCCCCAGCATTTT. It is translated as CASSFPTGRLGQPQHF.

A few counts support this clonotype. This chain connects TRBV2 to TRBJ1-2; D call uncertain. Germline V CDR1 and CDR2: SNHLY, FYNNEI. The V end lost 6 bases, the J end lost 4 bases, and 12 bases lay between the germline ends. The CDR3 spans 13 residues. The CDR3 spells CASRALTSYGYTF. CDR3 nucleotide sequence: TGTGCCAGCAGGGCCCTTACCTCCTATGGCTACACCTTC.

There are many counts of this clonotype. This chain uses TRBV20-1 with TRBJ2-7; D is possibly TRBD1 (5 bases). CDR1 is DFQATT and CDR2 is SNEGSKA in the germline V gene (reference sequence). The CDR3 consists of 11 residues. V dropped 5 bases and J dropped 4 bases, with 9 bases sitting between them. The CDR3 nucleotides read TGCAGTGCTGATACAGGATACGAGCAGTACTTC. Encoded protein: CSADTGYEQYF.

This clonotype was counted ten times or more. This chain links TRBV20-1 with TRBJ1-1, with a weak D call TRBD1 (5 bases). Germline V gene sequence: CDR1 DFQATT, CDR2 SNEGSKA (reference sequence). This CDR3 contains 16 residues. Trimming left V 3 bases short and J 1 base short, with 18 bases between. The CDR3 nucleotides are TGCAGTGCTAGTAGGTCCCGGGGGGGTTGGAACACTGAAGCTTTCTTT. It yields the protein CSASRSRGGWNTEAFF.

The chain recombines TRBV7-6 with TRBJ1-6, with a possible D match to TRBD1 (5 bases). The length of the CDR3 is 15 residues. Germline CDR1 SGHVS, CDR2 FNYEAQ. The V and J ends lost 5 bases and 7 bases respectively, with 15 bases between them. In DNA, the CDR3 is TGTGCCAGCAGCCCCCGCGGAGGGGAGAATTCACCCCTCCACTTT. Translated: CASSPRGGENSPLHF.

V usage is TRBV20-1 and J usage is TRBJ2-7, with D maybe TRBD1 (6 bases). This CDR3 comprises 14 residues. Germline V lookup: CDR1 DFQATT, CDR2 SNEGSKA (reference sequence). Trimming took 5 bases from V and 0 from J, leaving 14 bases between them. The CDR3, as DNA: TGCAGTGCTGACCGGACAGTCAGCTCCTACGAGCAGTACTTC. This codes for CSADRTVSSYEQYF.

There are a few counts of this clonotype. The chain is built from TRBV19 and TRBJ2-3, with D possibly TRBD2 on 5 matching bases. CDR1 and CDR2 (germline): LNHDA, SQIVND (reference sequence). V was shortened by 4 bases and J by 1 base, with 12 bases between the two germline ends. This CDR3 spans 15 amino acids. CDR3 DNA: TGTGCCAGTAGTAGAAAGGACTCCCGCACAGATACGCAGTATTTT. Encoded protein: CASSRKDSRTDTQYF.

This clonotype was counted only a few times. V usage is TRBV5-1 and J usage is TRBJ2-1; 7 nucleotides match TRBD2. CDR1 and CDR2 from the germline V gene are SGHRS and YFSETQ. Trimming cost V 3 bases and J 0 bases; bases outside gene matches: 3. The CDR3 contains 15 residues. Written as DNA, the CDR3 is TGCGCCAGCAGCTCCAGCGGGGCCTCCTACAATGAGCAGTTCTTC. It codes for CASSSSGASYNEQFF.

This clonotype was observed a few times. The rearrangement uses TRBV30 and TRBJ2-7; 8 bases fit TRBD2. Looked up from germline, CDR1 is GTSNPN and CDR2 is SVGIG (reference sequence). This CDR3 spans 15 amino acids. J lost 3 bases, V lost 2 bases, and 9 bases had no gene match. Written as DNA, the CDR3 is TGTGCCTGGAGTCGGGGGCTAGCGGGTATCTACGAGCAGTACTTC. It yields the protein CAWSRGLAGIYEQYF.

J is TRBJ2-7 and V is TRBV28; D is perhaps TRBD2 (5 bases). Trimming removed 3 bases at V and 2 bases at J, with 17 bases between. The CDR3 has 16 amino acids. The germline V gene has CDR1 MDHEN and CDR2 SYDVKM. CDR3 bases: TGTGCCAGCAGTTTCCTCCGGAGGTTAAAGACCTACGAGCAGTACTTC. It translates to CASSFLRRLKTYEQYF.

This clonotype was counted a few times. J is TRBJ2-7 and V is TRBV29-1; 7 nucleotides align to TRBD2. CDR1 is SQVTM, CDR2 ANQGSEA, per germline. V trimming: 6 bases; J trimming: 3 bases; junction bases outside the gene matches: 5. The CDR3 is 12 residues long. CDR3 DNA: TGCAGCGTATCAGGACTAGTCTACGAGCAGTACTTC. Its protein product is CSVSGLVYEQYF.

CDR3 protein: CASRGTGVEDTQYF. The DNA of the CDR3 is TGTGCCAGCAGGGGGACAGGGGTTGAAGATACGCAGTATTTT. The V gene is TRBV9, the J gene TRBJ2-3, with 10 bases identical to TRBD1. V shed 5 bases and J 5 bases; nucleotides not matched to a gene: 5. Germline CDR1 is SGDLS and CDR2 is YYNGEE. CDR3 length: 14 amino acids.

This clonotype has ten or more counts. This chain connects TRBV6-1 to TRBJ2-7; 14 bases align to TRBD2. Per the germline V gene, CDR1 is MNHNS and CDR2 is SASEGT. V shed 3 bases and J 3 bases; nucleotides not matched to a gene: 13. This CDR3 contains 19 residues. DNA for the CDR3: TGTGCCAGCAGTGACGGGACTAGCGGGAGAAAGAAAGGGTACTACGAGCAGTACTTC. This sequence encodes CASSDGTSGRKKGYYEQYF.

This clonotype was picked up a small number of times. The V call is TRBV7-3, the J call TRBJ2-3; D perhaps matches TRBD2 (6 bases). Germline CDR1 and CDR2: SGHTA and FQGTGA. The CDR3 runs 16 residues. V gave up 5 bases and J gave up 2 bases, with 17 bases separating them. This CDR3 is CASSPFGGTNTDTQYF. CDR3 nucleotide sequence: TGTGCCAGCAGCCCCTTTGGGGGGACCAACACAGATACGCAGTATTTT.

In this sample, this clonotype turned up many times. The CDR3 DNA sequence: TGTGCCAGCAGGACAGGGTTTGAGCAGTACTTC. Its translation is CASRTGFEQYF. The rearrangement links TRBV3-1 to TRBJ2-7, with 7 bases aligning to TRBD1. CDR1 and CDR2 (germline): LGHDT, YNNKEL (reference sequence). The CDR3 runs to 11 residues. Trimming removed 6 bases from V and 7 bases from J; junction bases left unmatched: 3.

This clonotype has just a few counts. CDR3 nucleotides: TGTGCCAGTAGTATCAGCGGGAGTCATTGGTCCTACGAGCAGTACTTC. It specifies CASSISGSHWSYEQYF. The chain recombines TRBV19 with TRBJ2-7, with 8 nucleotides matching TRBD2. Germline loops: CDR1 LNHDA, CDR2 SQIVND (reference sequence). The CDR3 has 16 residues. J gave up 1 base and V 3 bases, and 8 bases lay outside the gene matches.